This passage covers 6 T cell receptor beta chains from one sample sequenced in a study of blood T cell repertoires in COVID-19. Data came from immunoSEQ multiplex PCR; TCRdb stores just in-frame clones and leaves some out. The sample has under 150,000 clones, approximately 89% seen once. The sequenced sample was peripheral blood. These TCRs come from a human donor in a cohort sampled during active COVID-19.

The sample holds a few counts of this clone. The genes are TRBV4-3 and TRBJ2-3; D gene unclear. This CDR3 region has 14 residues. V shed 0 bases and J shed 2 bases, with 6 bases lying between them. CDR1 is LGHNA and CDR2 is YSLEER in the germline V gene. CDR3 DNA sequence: TGCGCCAGCAGCCAAGATCAGTTCACAGATACGCAGTATTTT. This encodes CASSQDQFTDTQYF.

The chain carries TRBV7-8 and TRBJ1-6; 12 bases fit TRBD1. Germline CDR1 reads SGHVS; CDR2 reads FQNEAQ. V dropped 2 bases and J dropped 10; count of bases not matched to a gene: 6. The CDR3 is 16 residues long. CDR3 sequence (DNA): TGTGCCAGCAGCTTAAGGGGACAGGGGGCAGGATCACCCCTCCACTTT. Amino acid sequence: CASSLRGQGAGSPLHF. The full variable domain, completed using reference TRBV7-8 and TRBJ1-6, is GAGVSQSPRYKVAKRGQDVALRCDPISGHVSLFWYQQALGQGPEFLTYFQNEAQLDKSGLPSDRFFAERPEGSVSTLKIQRTQQEDSAVYLCASSLRGQGAGSPLHFGNGTRLTVT.

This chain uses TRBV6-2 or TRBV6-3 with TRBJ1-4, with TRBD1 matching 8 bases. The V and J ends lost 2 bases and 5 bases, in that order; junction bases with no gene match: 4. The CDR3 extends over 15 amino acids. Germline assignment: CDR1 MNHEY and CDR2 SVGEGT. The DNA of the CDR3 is TGTGCCAGCAGTTACGGGACAGGCAGAAATGAAAAACTGTTTTTT. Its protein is CASSYGTGRNEKLFF.

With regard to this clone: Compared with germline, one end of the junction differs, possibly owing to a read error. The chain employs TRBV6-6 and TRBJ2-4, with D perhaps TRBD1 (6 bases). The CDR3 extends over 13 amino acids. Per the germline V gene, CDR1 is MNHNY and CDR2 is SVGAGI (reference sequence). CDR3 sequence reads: CASSPRGKTIQYF. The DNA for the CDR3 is TGTGCCAGCAGCCCTAGGGGGAAAACCATTCAGTACTTC.

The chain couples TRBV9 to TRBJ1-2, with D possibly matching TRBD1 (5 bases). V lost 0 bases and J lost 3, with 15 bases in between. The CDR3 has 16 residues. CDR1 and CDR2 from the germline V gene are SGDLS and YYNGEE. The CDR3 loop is CASSVADYTGDYGYTF. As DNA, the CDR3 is TGTGCCAGCAGCGTAGCCGATTATACAGGCGACTATGGCTACACCTTC.

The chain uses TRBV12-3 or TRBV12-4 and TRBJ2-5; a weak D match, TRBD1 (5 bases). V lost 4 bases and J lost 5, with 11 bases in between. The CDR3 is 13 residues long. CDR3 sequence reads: CASSSGYRETQYF. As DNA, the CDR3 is TGTGCCAGCAGTTCAGGGTATAGGGAGACCCAGTACTTC.